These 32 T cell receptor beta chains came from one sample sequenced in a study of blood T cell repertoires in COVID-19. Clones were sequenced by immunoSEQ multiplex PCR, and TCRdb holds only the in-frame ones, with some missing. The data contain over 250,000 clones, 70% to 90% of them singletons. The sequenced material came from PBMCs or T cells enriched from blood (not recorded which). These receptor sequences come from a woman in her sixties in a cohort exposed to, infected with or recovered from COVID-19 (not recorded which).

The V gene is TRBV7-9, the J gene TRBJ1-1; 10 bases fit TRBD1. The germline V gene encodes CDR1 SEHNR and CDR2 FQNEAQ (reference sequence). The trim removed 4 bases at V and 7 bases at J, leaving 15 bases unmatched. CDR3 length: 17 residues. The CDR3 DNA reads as TGTGCCAGCAGCTCCGACTTCGGACAGGGGGTTCAGGTTGAAGCTTTCTTT. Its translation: CASSSDFGQGVQVEAFF.

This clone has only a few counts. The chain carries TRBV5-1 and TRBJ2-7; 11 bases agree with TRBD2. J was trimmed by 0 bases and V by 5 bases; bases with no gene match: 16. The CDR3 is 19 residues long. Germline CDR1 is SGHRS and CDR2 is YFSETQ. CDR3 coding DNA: TGCGCCAGCAGTCGAGGACTAGCGGGCCTACCGGGAAGCTCCTACGAGCAGTACTTC. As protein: CASSRGLAGLPGSSYEQYF.

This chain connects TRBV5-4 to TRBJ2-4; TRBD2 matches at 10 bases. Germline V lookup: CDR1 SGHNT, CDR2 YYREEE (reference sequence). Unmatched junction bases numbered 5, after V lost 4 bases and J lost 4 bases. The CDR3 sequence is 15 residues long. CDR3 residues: CASSQTTSGKNIQYF. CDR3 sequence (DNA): TGTGCCAGCAGCCAAACGACTAGCGGGAAAAACATTCAGTACTTC.

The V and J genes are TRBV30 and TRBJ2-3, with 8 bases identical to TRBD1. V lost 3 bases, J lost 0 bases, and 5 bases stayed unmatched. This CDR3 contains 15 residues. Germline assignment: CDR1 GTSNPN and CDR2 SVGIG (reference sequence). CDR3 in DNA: TGTGCCTGGAGATGGACAGGGACTAGCACAGATACGCAGTATTTT. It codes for CAWRWTGTSTDTQYF.

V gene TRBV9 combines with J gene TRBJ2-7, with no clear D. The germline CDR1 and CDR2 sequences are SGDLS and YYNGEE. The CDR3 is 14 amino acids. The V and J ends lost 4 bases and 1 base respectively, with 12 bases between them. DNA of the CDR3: TGTGCCAGCAGCCCCCATGCAGATTCCTACGAGCAGTACTTC. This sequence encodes CASSPHADSYEQYF.

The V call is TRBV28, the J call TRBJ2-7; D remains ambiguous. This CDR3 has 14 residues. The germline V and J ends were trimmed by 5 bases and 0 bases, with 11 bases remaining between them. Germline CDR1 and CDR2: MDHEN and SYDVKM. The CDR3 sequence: CASSQTANSYEQYF. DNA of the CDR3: TGTGCCAGCAGTCAAACAGCAAACTCCTACGAGCAGTACTTC.

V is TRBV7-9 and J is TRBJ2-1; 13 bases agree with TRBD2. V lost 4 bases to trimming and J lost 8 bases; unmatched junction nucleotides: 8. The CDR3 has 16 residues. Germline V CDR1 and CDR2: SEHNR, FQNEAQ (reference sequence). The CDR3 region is CASSSKGLAGRYEQFF. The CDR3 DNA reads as TGTGCCAGCAGCTCTAAGGGACTAGCGGGAAGGTATGAGCAGTTCTTC.

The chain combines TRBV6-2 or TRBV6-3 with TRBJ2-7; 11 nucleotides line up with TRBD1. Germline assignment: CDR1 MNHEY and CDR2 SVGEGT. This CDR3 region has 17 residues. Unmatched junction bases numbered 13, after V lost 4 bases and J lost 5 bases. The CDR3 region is CASSLLYGQGAVHEQYF. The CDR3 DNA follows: TGTGCCAGCAGTTTACTTTACGGACAGGGGGCAGTACACGAGCAGTACTTC.

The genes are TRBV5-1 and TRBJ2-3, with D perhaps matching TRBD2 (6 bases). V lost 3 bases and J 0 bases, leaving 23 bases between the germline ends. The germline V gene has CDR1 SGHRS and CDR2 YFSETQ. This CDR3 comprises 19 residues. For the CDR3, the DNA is TGCGCCAGCAGCTGGACTATTACCCGTCATTCTCTAAGCACAGATACGCAGTATTTT. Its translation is CASSWTITRHSLSTDTQYF.

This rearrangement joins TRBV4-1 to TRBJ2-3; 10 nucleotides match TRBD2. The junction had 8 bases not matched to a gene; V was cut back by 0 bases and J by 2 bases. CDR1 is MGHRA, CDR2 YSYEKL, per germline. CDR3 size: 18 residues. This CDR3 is CASSQDRGSGRATDTQYF. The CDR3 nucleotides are TGCGCCAGCAGCCAAGATCGGGGGAGCGGGAGGGCCACAGATACGCAGTATTTT.

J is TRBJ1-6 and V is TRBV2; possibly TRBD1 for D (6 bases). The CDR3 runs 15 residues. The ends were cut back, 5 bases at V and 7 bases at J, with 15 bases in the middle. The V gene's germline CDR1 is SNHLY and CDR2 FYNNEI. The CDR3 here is CASSPPGVTNSPLHF. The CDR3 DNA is TGTGCCAGCAGTCCGCCAGGGGTTACCAATTCACCCCTCCACTTT. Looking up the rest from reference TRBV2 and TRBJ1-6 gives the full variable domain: EPEVTQTPSHQVTQMGQEVILRCVPISNHLYFYWYRQILGQKVEFLVSFYNNEISEKSEIFDDQFSVERPDGSNFTLKIRSTKLEDSAMYFCASSPPGVTNSPLHFGNGTRLTVT.

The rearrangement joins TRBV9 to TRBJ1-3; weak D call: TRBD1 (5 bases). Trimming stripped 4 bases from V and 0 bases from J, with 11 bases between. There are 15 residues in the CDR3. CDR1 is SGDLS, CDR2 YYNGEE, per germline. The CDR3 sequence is CASSHGGTSGNTIYF. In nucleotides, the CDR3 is TGTGCCAGCAGCCACGGGGGGACCTCTGGAAACACCATATATTTT.

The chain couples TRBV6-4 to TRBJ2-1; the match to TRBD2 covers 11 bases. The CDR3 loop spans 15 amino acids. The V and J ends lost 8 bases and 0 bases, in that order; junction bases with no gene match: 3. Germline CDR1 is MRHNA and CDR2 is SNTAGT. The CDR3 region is CASSTSGSSYNEQFF. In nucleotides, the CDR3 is TGTGCCAGCTCTACTAGCGGGAGCTCCTACAATGAGCAGTTCTTC.

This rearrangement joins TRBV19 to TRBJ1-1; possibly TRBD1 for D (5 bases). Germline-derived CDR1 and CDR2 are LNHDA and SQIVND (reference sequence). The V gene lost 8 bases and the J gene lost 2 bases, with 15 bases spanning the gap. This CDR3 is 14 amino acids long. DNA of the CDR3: TGTGCCAGTCATCATCCGACAGCTAACACTGAAGCTTTCTTT. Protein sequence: CASHHPTANTEAFF. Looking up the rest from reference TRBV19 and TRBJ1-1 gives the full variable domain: DGGITQSPKYLFRKEGQNVTLSCEQNLNHDAMYWYRQDPGQGLRLIYYSQIVNDFQKGDIAEGYSVSREKKESFPLTVTSAQKNPTAFYLCASHHPTANTEAFFGQGTRLTVV.

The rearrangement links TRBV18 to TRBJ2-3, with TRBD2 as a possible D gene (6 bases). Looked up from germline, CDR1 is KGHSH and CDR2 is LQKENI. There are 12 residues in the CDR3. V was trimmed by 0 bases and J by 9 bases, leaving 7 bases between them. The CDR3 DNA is TGTGCCAGCTCACCACCGGAGGGAACGCAGTATTTT. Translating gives CASSPPEGTQYF.

The CDR3 loop reads CASSSRGIGQVPHEQYF. The DNA for the CDR3 is TGTGCCAGCAGCTCTAGGGGGATAGGACAGGTCCCCCACGAGCAGTACTTC. V and J are TRBV12-1 and TRBJ2-7; the D call of TRBD1 is as the table states it, not checked on the DNA. TRBV12-1 is given as a pseudogene. CDR3 length: 17 residues.

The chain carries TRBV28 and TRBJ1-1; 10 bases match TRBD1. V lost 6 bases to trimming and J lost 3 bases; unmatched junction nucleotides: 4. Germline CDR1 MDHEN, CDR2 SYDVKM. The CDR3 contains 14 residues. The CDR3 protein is CASSDRGRHTEAFF. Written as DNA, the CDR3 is TGTGCCAGCAGCGACAGGGGGCGACACACTGAAGCTTTCTTT.

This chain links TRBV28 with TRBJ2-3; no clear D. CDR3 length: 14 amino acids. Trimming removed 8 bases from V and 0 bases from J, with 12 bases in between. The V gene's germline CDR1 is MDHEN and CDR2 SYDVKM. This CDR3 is CASLDRGSTDTQYF. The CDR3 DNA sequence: TGTGCCAGCCTAGACCGAGGTAGCACAGATACGCAGTATTTT.

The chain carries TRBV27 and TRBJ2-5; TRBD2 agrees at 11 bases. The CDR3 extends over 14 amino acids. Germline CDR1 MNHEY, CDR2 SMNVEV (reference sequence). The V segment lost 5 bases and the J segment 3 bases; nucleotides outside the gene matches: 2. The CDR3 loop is CASSPLAGEETQYF. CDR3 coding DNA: TGTGCCAGCAGTCCACTAGCGGGGGAAGAGACCCAGTACTTC.

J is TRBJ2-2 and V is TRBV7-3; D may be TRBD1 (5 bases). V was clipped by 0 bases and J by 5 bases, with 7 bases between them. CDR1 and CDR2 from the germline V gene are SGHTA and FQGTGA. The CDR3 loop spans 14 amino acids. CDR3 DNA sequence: TGTGCCAGCAGCTTAACGGCAGGGACCGGGGAGCTGTTTTTT. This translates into CASSLTAGTGELFF.

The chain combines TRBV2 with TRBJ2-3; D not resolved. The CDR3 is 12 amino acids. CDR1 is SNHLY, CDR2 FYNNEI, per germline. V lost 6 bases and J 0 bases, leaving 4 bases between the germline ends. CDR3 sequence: CASRRSTDTQYF. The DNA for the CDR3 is TGTGCCAGCAGGCGGAGCACAGATACGCAGTATTTT.

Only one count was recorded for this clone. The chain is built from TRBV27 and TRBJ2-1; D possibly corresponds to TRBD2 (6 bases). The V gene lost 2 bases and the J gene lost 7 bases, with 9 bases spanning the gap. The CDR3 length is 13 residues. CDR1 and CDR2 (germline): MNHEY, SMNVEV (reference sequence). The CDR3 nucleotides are TGTGCCAGCAGTTTAACTAGCCAAAATGAGCAGTTCTTC. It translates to CASSLTSQNEQFF.

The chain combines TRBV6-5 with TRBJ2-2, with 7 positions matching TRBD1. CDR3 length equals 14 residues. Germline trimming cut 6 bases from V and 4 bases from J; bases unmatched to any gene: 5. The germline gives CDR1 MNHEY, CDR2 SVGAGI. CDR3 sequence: CASRVGQSTGELFF. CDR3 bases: TGTGCCAGCAGAGTGGGACAGAGCACCGGGGAGCTGTTTTTT.

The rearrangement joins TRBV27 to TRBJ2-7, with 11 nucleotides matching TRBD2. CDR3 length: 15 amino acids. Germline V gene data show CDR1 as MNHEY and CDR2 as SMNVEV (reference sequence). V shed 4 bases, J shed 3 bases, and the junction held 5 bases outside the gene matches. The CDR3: CASSSTSGVVYEQYF. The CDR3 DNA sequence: TGTGCCAGCAGTTCGACTAGCGGGGTAGTCTACGAGCAGTACTTC.

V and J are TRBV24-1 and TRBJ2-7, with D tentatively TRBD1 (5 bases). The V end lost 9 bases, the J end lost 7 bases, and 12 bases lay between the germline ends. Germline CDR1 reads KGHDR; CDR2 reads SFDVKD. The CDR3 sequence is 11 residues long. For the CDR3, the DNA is TGTGCCACCGGTAGGGGCACAGAGCAGTACTTC. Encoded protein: CATGRGTEQYF.

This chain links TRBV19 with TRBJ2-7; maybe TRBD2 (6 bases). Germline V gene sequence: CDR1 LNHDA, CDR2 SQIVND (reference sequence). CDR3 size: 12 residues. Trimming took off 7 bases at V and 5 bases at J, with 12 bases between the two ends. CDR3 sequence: CASTGRGNEQYF. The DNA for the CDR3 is TGTGCCAGTACTGGGCGGGGAAACGAGCAGTACTTC.

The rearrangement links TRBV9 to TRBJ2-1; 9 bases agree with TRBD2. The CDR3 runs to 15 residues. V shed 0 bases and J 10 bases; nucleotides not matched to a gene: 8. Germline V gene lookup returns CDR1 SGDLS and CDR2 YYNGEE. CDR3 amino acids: CASSVAAGGSEEQFF. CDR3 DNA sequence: TGTGCCAGCAGCGTAGCTGCGGGAGGGTCGGAAGAGCAGTTCTTC. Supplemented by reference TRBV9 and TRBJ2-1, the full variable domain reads DSGVTQTPKHLITATGQRVTLRCSPRSGDLSVYWYQQSLDQGLQFLIQYYNGEERAKGNILERFSAQQFPDLHSELNLSSLELGDSALYFCASSVAAGGSEEQFFGPGTRLTVL.

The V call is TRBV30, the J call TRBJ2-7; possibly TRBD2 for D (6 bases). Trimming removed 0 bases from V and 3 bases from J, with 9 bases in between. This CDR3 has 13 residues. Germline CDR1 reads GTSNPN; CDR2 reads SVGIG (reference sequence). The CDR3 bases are TGTGCCTGGAGTGTTAGCGGAAACTACGAGCAGTACTTC. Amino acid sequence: CAWSVSGNYEQYF. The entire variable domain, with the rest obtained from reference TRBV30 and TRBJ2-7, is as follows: SQTIHQWPATLVQPVGSPLSLECTVEGTSNPNLYWYRQAAGRGLQLLFYSVGIGQISSEVPQNLSASRPQDRQFILSSKKLLLSDSGFYLCAWSVSGNYEQYFGPGTRLTVT.

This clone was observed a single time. The CDR3 DNA follows: TGTGCCAGCTCACCGTGGACAGGGGCGGACACTGAAGCTTTCTTT. It encodes CASSPWTGADTEAFF. The chain couples TRBV18 to TRBJ1-1, with 9 bases identical to TRBD1. CDR1 and CDR2 (germline): KGHSH, LQKENI. The CDR3 is 15 amino acids. After removal of 3 bases from V and 3 bases from J, the junction contained 5 bases not matched to a gene.

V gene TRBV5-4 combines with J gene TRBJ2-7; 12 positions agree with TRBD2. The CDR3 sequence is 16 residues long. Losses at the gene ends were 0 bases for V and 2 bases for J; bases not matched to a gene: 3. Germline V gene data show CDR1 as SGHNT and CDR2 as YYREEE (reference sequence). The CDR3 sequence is CASSLGGTSGPYEQYF. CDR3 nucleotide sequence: TGTGCCAGCAGCTTGGGGGGGACTAGCGGGCCCTACGAGCAGTACTTC.

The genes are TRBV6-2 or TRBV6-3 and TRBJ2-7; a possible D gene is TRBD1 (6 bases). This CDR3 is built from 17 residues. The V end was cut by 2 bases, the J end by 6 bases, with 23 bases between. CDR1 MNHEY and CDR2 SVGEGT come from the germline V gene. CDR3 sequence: CASSYGPTGFRSGEQYF. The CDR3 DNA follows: TGTGCCAGCAGTTACGGACCCACAGGGTTTAGGTCGGGCGAGCAGTACTTC.

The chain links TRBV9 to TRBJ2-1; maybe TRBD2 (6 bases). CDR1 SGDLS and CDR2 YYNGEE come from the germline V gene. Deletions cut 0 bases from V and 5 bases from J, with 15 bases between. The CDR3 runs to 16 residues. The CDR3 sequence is CASSVGSSGPNNEQFF. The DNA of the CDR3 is TGTGCCAGCAGCGTAGGCTCGAGCGGGCCCAACAATGAGCAGTTCTTC.